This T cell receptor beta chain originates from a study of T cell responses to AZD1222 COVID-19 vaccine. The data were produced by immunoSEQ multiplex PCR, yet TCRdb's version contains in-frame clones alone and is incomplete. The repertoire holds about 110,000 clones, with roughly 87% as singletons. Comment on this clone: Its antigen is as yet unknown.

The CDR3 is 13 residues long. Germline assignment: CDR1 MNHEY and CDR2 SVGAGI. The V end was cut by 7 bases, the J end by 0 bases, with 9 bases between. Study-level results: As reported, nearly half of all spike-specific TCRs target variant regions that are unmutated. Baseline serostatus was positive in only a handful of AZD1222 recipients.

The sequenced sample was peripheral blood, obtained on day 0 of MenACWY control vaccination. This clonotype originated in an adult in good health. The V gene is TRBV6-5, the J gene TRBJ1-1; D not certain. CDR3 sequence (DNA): TGTGCCAGCAAATTGGAAATGAACACTGAAGCTTTCTTT. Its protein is CASKLEMNTEAFF.